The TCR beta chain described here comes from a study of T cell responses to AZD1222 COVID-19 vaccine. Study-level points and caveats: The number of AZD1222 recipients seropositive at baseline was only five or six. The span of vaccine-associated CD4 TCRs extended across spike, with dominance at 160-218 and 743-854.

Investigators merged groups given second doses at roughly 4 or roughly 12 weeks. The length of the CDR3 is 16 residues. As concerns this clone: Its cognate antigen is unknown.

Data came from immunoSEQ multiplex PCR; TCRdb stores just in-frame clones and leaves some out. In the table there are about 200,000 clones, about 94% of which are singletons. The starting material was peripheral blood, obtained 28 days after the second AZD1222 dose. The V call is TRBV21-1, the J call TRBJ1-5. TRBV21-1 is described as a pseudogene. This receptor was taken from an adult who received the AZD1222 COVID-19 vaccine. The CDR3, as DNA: TGTGCCAGCAGCCCGAACAGCGAATCGAGCAATCAGCCCCAGCATTTT. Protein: CASSPNSESSNQPQHF.